These T cell receptor beta chains were read from a single sample in a study of blood T cell repertoires in COVID-19. The method was immunoSEQ multiplex PCR; TCRdb's version includes in-frame clones alone and lacks a portion of them. The sample holds around 100,000 clones, approximately 90% seen once. Sequencing was performed on peripheral blood. All receptors come from a man in his fifties or sixties with active COVID-19. The CDR3 runs from the conserved cysteine through the conserved F or W. D genes are given only for firm matches. Clone size appears in some rows only: once, few, many, or a class for an expanded clone.

CDR3	DNA	size	J	D	V
CASSLTGTGIGTDTQYF	TGTGCCAGCAGTTTAACCGGGACAGGGATCGGAACAGATACGCAGTATTTT	-	TRBJ2-3	TRBD1	TRBV2
CASSLGPDLFQGEAFF	TGTGCCAGCAGCTTAGGCCCGGACCTTTTTCAGGGTGAAGCTTTCTTT	once	TRBJ1-1	-	TRBV7-8
CASNKQGLNTEAFF	TGTGCCAGCAACAAACAGGGGTTGAACACTGAAGCTTTCTTT	-	TRBJ1-1	TRBD1	TRBV6-5
CATSRGVREKTQYF	TGTGCCACCAGCAGAGGTGTCAGGGAAAAGACCCAGTACTTC	-	TRBJ2-5	-	TRBV15
CASSSRGYTF	TGTGCCAGCAGTTCCCGGGGCTACACCTTC	-	TRBJ1-2	-	TRBV6-5
CSATQGYEQYF	TGCAGTGCTACACAGGGTTACGAGCAGTACTTC	-	TRBJ2-7	-	TRBV20-1
CATSDAGPEAFF	TGTGCCACCAGTGATGCAGGGCCTGAAGCTTTCTTT	once	TRBJ1-1	-	TRBV24-1
CASRTTGNSGNTIYF	TGTGCCAGCAGAACCACAGGGAACTCTGGAAACACCATATATTTT	few	TRBJ1-3	-	TRBV6-5
CATSDFTGADTGELFF	TGTGCCACCAGTGATTTTACGGGAGCCGACACCGGGGAGCTGTTTTTT	-	TRBJ2-2	-	TRBV24-1
CASSPGQGNQPQHF	TGTGCCAGCAGCCCCGGACAGGGAAATCAGCCCCAGCATTTT	-	TRBJ1-5	TRBD1	TRBV11-2
CATPQGTFYEQYF	TGCGCCACCCCGCAGGGCACGTTCTACGAGCAGTACTTC	-	TRBJ2-7	-	TRBV10-1
CASSNRGSNTGELFF	TGTGCCAGCAGCAATAGAGGGTCAAACACCGGGGAGCTGTTTTTT	-	TRBJ2-2	-	TRBV9
CASSYSSGGYEQYF	TGTGCCAGCAGTTACTCGTCAGGGGGCTACGAGCAGTACTTC	-	TRBJ2-7	TRBD1	TRBV6-6
CASSARQKETQYF	TGTGCCAGCAGCGCCCGACAGAAAGAGACCCAGTACTTC	-	TRBJ2-5	-	TRBV9
CASRSGSYHNEQFF	TGTGCCAGCAGATCTGGGAGCTATCACAATGAGCAGTTCTTC	-	TRBJ2-1	-	TRBV3-1/TRBV3-2
CASSILQKAGEHGYTF	TGTGCCAGTAGTATACTCCAAAAGGCCGGGGAGCATGGCTACACCTTC	-	TRBJ1-2	-	TRBV19
CASSLVGEDTDTQYF	TGTGCCAGCAGCTTAGTCGGGGAAGACACAGATACGCAGTATTTT	-	TRBJ2-3	-	TRBV7-9
CAISDDRVPFSNQPQHF	TGTGCCATCAGTGACGACAGAGTACCTTTTAGCAATCAGCCCCAGCATTTT	-	TRBJ1-5	-	TRBV10-3
CASSPNSQFGNTIYF	TGTGCCAGCTCACCGAACTCCCAATTTGGAAACACCATATATTTT	-	TRBJ1-3	-	TRBV18
CASSIVAGGRGTDTQYF	TGTGCCAGTAGTATAGTAGCGGGGGGTCGGGGCACAGATACGCAGTATTTT	-	TRBJ2-3	TRBD2	TRBV19
CASSYPGTDTQYF	TGTGCCAGCAGTTACCCGGGCACAGATACGCAGTATTTT	-	TRBJ2-3	-	TRBV6-5
CSGGQGRHNEQFF	TGCAGCGGAGGACAGGGGCGTCACAATGAGCAGTTCTTC	-	TRBJ2-1	TRBD1	TRBV29-1
CASSFVSGSRETQYF	TGTGCCAGCAGCTTCGTTAGCGGGAGTAGAGAGACCCAGTACTTC	once	TRBJ2-5	TRBD2	TRBV7-6
CASSWERGSYNEQFF	TGTGCCAGCAGCTGGGAAAGGGGCTCCTACAATGAGCAGTTCTTC	-	TRBJ2-1	-	TRBV7-3
CASSIGSTTDTQYF	TGTGCCAGTAGTATAGGTAGTACCACAGATACGCAGTATTTT	-	TRBJ2-3	-	TRBV19
CASSLGAPPYEQYF	TGTGCCAGCAGCCTGGGGGCACCCCCCTACGAGCAGTACTTC	-	TRBJ2-7	-	TRBV5-8
CSDSGGGDEQFF	TGCAGCGATAGCGGGGGAGGGGATGAGCAGTTCTTC	-	TRBJ2-1	TRBD2	TRBV29-1
CASSYDTRSEKLFF	TGTGCCAGCAGTTACGATACCCGGAGTGAAAAACTGTTTTTT	once	TRBJ1-4	-	TRBV6-5
CASSSPGDGRGSTGELFF	TGTGCCAGCAGCTCCCCGGGAGACGGCCGAGGGTCGACCGGGGAGCTGTTTTTT	once	TRBJ2-2	-	TRBV7-2
CASSISVQGGSPLHF	TGTGCCAGTAGTATCTCGGTACAGGGTGGTTCACCCCTCCACTTT	-	TRBJ1-6	-	TRBV19
CASSGQGNTEAFF	TGTGCCAGTAGTGGGCAGGGGAACACTGAAGCTTTCTTT	-	TRBJ1-1	-	TRBV19
CASSAPIAYEQYF	TGTGCCAGCAGCGCGCCCATTGCATACGAGCAGTACTTC	few	TRBJ2-7	-	TRBV7-2
CATSRQASTDTQYF	TGTGCCACCAGTAGACAGGCTAGCACAGATACGCAGTATTTT	-	TRBJ2-3	-	TRBV15
CASSLRDTGELFF	TGTGCCAGCAGCTTACGGGACACCGGGGAGCTGTTTTTT	few	TRBJ2-2	-	TRBV7-9
CASSLGTSGRIGELFF	TGTGCCAGCAGCTTAGGGACTAGCGGGAGGATCGGGGAGCTGTTTTTT	once	TRBJ2-2	TRBD2	TRBV7-2
CASSYSGDANYGYTF	TGCGCCAGCAGCTATTCAGGGGATGCTAACTATGGCTACACCTTC	-	TRBJ1-2	-	TRBV4-1
CASKTGSQPQHF	TGTGCCAGCAAGACAGGGAGTCAGCCCCAGCATTTT	-	TRBJ1-5	TRBD1	TRBV12-3/TRBV12-4
CASSGTSGNNEQFF	TGTGCCAGCAGCGGGACTAGCGGGAACAATGAGCAGTTCTTC	-	TRBJ2-1	TRBD2	TRBV11-2
CASSPTSGASTDTQYF	TGTGCCAGCAGTCCGACTAGCGGGGCTAGCACAGATACGCAGTATTTT	-	TRBJ2-3	TRBD2	TRBV11-2
CASSLYGTNYNEQFF	TGTGCCAGCAGTCTTTACGGGACAAATTACAATGAGCAGTTCTTC	-	TRBJ2-1	-	TRBV27
CASSTRVGLQETQYF	TGTGCCAGCAGTACCAGGGTTGGGCTACAAGAGACCCAGTACTTC	-	TRBJ2-5	-	TRBV6-5